This TCR beta chain was recorded in a study of beta chain features in type 1 diabetes. General observations from the study: Compared with healthy donors, patients appeared to share more similar naive, central memory and regulatory TCRB repertoires. Fewer junction insertions and more nucleotide deletions appeared in type 1 diabetes patients.

Comment on this clone: What it recognizes is unknown.

Per donor, one heparinised blood draw averaged about 116 mL. The study reverse transcribed the entire isolated RNA, so it sequenced expressed TCRB transcripts. Clones were sequenced by immunoSEQ multiplex PCR, and TCRdb holds only the in-frame ones, with some missing. The repertoire holds over 500,000 clones, with 15% as singletons. This CDR3 is built from 16 residues. CDR1 is SGHRS, CDR2 YFSETQ, per germline. The J segment lost 8 bases and the V segment lost 1 base, leaving 13 bases of the junction unmatched. This rearrangement joins TRBV5-1 to TRBJ1-2; 8 nucleotides match TRBD1. The receptor comes from a man aged 18 to 29 in good health. The sample taken for sequencing was naive CD4+ T cells from blood. CDR3 nucleotides: TGCGCCAGCAGCTTGTCCGCGACAGGGGTCGTCGGGGGCTACACCTTC. As protein: CASSLSATGVVGGYTF.